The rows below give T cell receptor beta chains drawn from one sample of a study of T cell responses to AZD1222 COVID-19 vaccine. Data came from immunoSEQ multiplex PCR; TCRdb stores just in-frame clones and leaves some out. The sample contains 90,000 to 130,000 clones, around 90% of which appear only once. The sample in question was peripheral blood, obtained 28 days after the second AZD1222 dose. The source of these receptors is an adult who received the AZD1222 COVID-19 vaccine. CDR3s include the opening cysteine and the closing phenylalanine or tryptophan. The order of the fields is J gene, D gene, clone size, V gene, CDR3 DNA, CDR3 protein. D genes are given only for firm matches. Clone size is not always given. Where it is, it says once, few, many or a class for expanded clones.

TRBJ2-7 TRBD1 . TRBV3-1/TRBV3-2 TGTGCCAGCAGCCAAAGGACAGGGAGATACGAGCAGTACTTC CASSQRTGRYEQYF
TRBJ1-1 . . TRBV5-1 TGCGCCAGCAGCCAACAGATGAACACTGAAGCTTTCTTT CASSQQMNTEAFF
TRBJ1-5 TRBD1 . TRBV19 TGTCACAGGGGGGGGGTAGAGAGCAATCAGCCCCAGCATTTT CHRGGVESNQPQHF
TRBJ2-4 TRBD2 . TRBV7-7 TGTGCTAGCAGCAGAATCACTAGCGGGGGGAGTCCCAAAAACATTCAGTACTTC CASSRITSGGSPKNIQYF
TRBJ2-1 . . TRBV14 TGTGCCAGCAGCCAGGCGGGTAGCTCCTACAATGAGCAGTTCTTC CASSQAGSSYNEQFF
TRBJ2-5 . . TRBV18 TGTGCCAGCTCCCCTACCGACAGGACGCGGGAGACCCAGTACTTC CASSPTDRTRETQYF
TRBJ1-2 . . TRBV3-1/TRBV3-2 TGTGCCAGCAGCCAAGAGCAGGGTCGAGGCTACACCTTC CASSQEQGRGYTF
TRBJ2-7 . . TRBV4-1 TGCGCCAGCAGCCAAGAAGGTACCGGCTCCTACGAGCAGTACTTC CASSQEGTGSYEQYF
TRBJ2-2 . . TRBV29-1 TGCAGCGTTTCGTGGAACACCGGGGAGCTGTTTTTT CSVSWNTGELFF
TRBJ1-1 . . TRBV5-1 TGCGCCAGCATGGACCCCGGGGCCACTGAAGCTTTCTTT CASMDPGATEAFF
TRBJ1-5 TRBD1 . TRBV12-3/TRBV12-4 TGTGCCAGCAGTTTGACAGGGGATCAGCCCCAGCATTTT CASSLTGDQPQHF
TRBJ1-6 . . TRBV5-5 TGTGCCAGCAGCCCGGCCGAAGGGGGACCCCTCCACTTT CASSPAEGGPLHF
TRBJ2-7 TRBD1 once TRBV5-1 TGCGCCAGCTCGACAGGGGCCTACGAGCAGTACTTC CASSTGAYEQYF
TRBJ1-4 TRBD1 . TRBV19 TGTGCCAGTAGTATAGAAGGACAGGCGGAAAAACTGTTTTTT CASSIEGQAEKLFF
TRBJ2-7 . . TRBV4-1 TGCGCCAGCAGCCAAGAGTCCCAGCAGTACTTC CASSQESQQYF
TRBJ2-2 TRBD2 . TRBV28 TGTGCCAGCGTCAGCGGGGGGGCAAACACCGGGGAGCTGTTTTTT CASVSGGANTGELFF
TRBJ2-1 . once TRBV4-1 TGCGCCAGCAGCCAAGGGCGGGGCAGAGGGTTCCTCAATGAGCAGTTCTTC CASSQGRGRGFLNEQFF
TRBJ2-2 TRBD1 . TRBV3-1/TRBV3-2 TGTGCCAGCAGCCATAGAGACAGGGCCGGGGAGCTGTTTTTT CASSHRDRAGELFF
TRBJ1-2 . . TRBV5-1 TGCGCCAGCAGCTTGGCTCCAGGGTCTGGCTACACCTTC CASSLAPGSGYTF
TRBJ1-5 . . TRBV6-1 TGTGCCAGCAGTGCCCTGGGACTCTATAGCAATCAGCCCCAGCATTTT CASSALGLYSNQPQHF
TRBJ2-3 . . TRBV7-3 TGTGCCAGCAGCTTCCAGGGGGGAGATACGCAGTATTTT CASSFQGGDTQYF
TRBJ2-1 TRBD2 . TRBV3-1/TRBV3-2 TGTGCCAGCAGCCAAAAGACTAGCGGCCCCCACAATGAGCAGTTCTTC CASSQKTSGPHNEQFF
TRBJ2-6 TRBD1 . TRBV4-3 TGCGCCAGCAGCCAAGTTATACAGGGGGCGTCTGGGGCCAACGTCCTGACTTTC CASSQVIQGASGANVLTF
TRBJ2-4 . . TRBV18 TGTGCCAGCTCACCAGCACCCAAAATATACAAAAACATTCAGTACTTC CASSPAPKIYKNIQYF
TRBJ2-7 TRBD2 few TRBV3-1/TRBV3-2 TGTGCCAGCAGCCAAGATTGGCTAGCGGGTTACGAGCAGTACTTC CASSQDWLAGYEQYF
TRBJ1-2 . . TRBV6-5 TGTGCCAGCAGTTCTACAGGAGCTAACTATGGCTACACCTTC CASSSTGANYGYTF
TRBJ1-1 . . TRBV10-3 TGTGCCACCTCCGGCGGGGCGGTTGGGACTGAAGCTTTCTTT CATSGGAVGTEAFF
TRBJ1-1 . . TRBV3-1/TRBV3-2 TGTGCCAGCAGCCAAGACAGGTCAGAAGCTTTCTTT CASSQDRSEAFF
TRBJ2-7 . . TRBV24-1 TGTGCCACCAGTGATACCGTGTACGAGCAGTACTTC CATSDTVYEQYF
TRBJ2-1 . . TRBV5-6 TGTGCCAGCAGCTTGATCCGGAACAATGAGCAGTTCTTC CASSLIRNNEQFF
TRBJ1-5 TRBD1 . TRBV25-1 TGTGCCAGCGGCTCCGGGACAGGGGTAGGGCCCCAGCATTTT CASGSGTGVGPQHF
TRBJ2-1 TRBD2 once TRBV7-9 TGTGCCAGCAGCTTGGGAAGCGGGGGGAGCTCCTACAATGAGCAGTTCTTC CASSLGSGGSSYNEQFF
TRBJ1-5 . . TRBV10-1 TGCGCCAGCAGTGAGTCTTTGGGGAGCAATCAGCCCCAGCATTTT CASSESLGSNQPQHF
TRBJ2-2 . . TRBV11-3 TGTGCCAGCAGCTTAGGCCGTTCAGGGGCGGGGGAGCTGTTTTTT CASSLGRSGAGELFF
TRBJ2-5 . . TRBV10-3 TGTGCCATCAGTGAGACCCGGGACATTGAGCAGGCGACCCAGTACTTC CAISETRDIEQATQYF
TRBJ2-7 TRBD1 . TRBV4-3 TGCGCCAGCAGCCACGGGACAGCTGACTACGAGCAGTACTTC CASSHGTADYEQYF
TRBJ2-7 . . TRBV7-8 TGTGCCAGCAGCTTACGGCCGGGTTTGCTCTACGAGCAGTACTTC CASSLRPGLLYEQYF
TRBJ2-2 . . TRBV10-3 TGTGCCACCGCGTCCAGGGAAGACACCGGGGAGCTGTTTTTT CATASREDTGELFF
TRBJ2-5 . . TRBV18 TGTGCCAGCGCCGGGGGCCTCCAAGAGACCCAGTACTTC CASAGGLQETQYF
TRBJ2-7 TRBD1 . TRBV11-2 TGTGCCAGCAGCTACGGGACAGTAGGGACGTCCTACGAGCAGTACTTC CASSYGTVGTSYEQYF
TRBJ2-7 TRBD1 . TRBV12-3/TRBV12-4 TGTGCCAGCCGACAGGGCTCCTACGAGCAGTACTTC CASRQGSYEQYF
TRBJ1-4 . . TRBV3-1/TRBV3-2 TGTGCCAGCAGCCAAGGGGCATGGACAACTAATGAAAAACTGTTTTTT CASSQGAWTTNEKLFF
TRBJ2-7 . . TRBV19 TGTGCCAGTAGCCCACAGGGCTACGAGCAGTACTTC CASSPQGYEQYF
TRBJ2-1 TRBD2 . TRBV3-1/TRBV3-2 TGTGCCAGCAGCCTAGCGGGGGGGTACAATGAGCAGTTCTTC CASSLAGGYNEQFF
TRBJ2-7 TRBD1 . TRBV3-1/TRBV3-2 TGTGCCAGCAGCCAACCAATACCACAGGGGCGGACCTACGAGCAGTACTTC CASSQPIPQGRTYEQYF